This TCR beta chain was captured in a study of vaccination and CD4 T cells after COVID-19. About the research overall: Convalescent patients gave post-COVID blood a median about 110 days post-diagnosis, range 35 to 161.

The V end lost 7 bases, the J end lost 8 bases, and 17 bases lay between the germline ends. Germline CDR1 and CDR2: MNHNS and SASEGT. The CDR3 extends over 14 amino acids. As concerns this clonotype: What it binds is unknown.

The study sequenced cultured CD4+ T cell DNA using the Oncomine TCR Beta short-read assay. Genomic DNA from cultured CD4+ T cells was extracted. TCRdb re-derived calls from the PCR reads in MiXCR, one entry per CDR3 protein. Among 20,000 to 30,000 distinct CDR3 sequences, about 46% were seen once, and the ten largest hold 7.2%. Treatment here: roughly 10-day PBMC culture with coronavirus spike peptide pools or control peptides (ViraFEST assay). The chain is built from TRBV6-1 and TRBJ2-2; the D gene is possibly TRBD2 (6 bases). Material for sequencing was CD4+ T cells from blood, cultured in vitro. The receptor was derived from a human donor who had recovered from COVID-19. In DNA, the CDR3 is TGTGCCAGCAAGTGGACCGGGGCGGGAGGGGAGCTGTTTTTT. Amino acids: CASKWTGAGGELFF.